The entry that follows covers one TCR beta chain sequence. This sample was taken from a study of cytomegalovirus exposure and HLA in healthy donors. The CDR3 contains 14 residues. J was trimmed by 3 bases and V by 4 bases; bases with no gene match: 2. Germline loops: CDR1 SGHNT, CDR2 YENEEA. PCR involved 60 Vbeta and 13 Jbeta primers. TCRdb keeps only in-frame clones here, not all; method: immunoSEQ multiplex PCR. The sample shows around 250,000 clones, 80% to 85% of them seen only once. The receptor was derived from a woman aged 55-70 years in good health and CMV-seropositive. The sequencing sample was made of PBMCs. The rearrangement links TRBV11-3 to TRBJ2-1; 8 nucleotides agree with TRBD1. The CDR3, as DNA: TGTGCCAGCAGCTACGGACAGGGCTACAATGAGCAGTTCTTC. The encoded protein is CASSYGQGYNEQFF.